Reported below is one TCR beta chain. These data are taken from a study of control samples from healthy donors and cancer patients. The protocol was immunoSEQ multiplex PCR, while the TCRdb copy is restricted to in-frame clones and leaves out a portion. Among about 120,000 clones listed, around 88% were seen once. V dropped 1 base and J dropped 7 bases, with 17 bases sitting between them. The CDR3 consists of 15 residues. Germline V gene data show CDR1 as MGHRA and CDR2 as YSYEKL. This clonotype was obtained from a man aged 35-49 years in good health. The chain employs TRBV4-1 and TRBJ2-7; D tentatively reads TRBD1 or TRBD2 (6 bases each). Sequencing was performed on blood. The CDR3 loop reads CASSQARGGLSEQYF. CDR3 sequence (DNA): TGCGCCAGCAGCCAAGCACGAGGGGGGCTGAGTGAGCAGTACTTC.